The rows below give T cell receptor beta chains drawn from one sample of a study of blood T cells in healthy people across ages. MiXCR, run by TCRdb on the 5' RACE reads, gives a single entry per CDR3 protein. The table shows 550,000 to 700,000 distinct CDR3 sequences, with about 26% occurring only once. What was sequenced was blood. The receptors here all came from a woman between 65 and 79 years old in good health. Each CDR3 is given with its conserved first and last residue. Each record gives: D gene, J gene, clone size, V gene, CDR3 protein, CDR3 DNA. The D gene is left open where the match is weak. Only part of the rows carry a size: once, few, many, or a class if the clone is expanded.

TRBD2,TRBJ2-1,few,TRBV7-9,CASSFGGGANEQFF,TGTGCCAGCAGCTTTGGCGGGGGGGCAAATGAGCAGTTCTTC
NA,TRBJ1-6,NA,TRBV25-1,CASRAQGNSPLHF,TGTGCCAGCAGGGCACAGGGAAATTCACCCCTCCACTTT
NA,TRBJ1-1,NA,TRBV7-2,CASSLDKGGIEAFF,TGTGCCAGCAGCTTAGATAAGGGTGGTATTGAAGCTTTCTTT
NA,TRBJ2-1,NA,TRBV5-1,CASSLGFQPGNEQFF,TGCGCCAGCAGCTTGGGATTCCAACCCGGCAATGAGCAGTTCTTC
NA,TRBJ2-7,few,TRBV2,CASSSYLNRIAYEQYF,TGTGCCAGCAGTTCCTACCTGAATAGGATCGCCTACGAGCAGTACTTC
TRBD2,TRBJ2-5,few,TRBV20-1,CSARDRTRGETQYF,TGCAGTGCTAGAGACCGGACTAGGGGAGAGACCCAGTACTTC
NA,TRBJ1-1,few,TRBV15,CATSREPRVNTEAFF,TGTGCCACCAGCAGGGAACCACGGGTGAACACTGAAGCTTTCTTT
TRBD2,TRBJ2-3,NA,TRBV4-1,CASSQQAGAGSDTQYF,TGCGCCAGCAGCCAACAAGCGGGGGCAGGTTCAGATACGCAGTATTTT
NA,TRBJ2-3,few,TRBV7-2,CASSLGLDSGTQYF,TGTGCCAGCAGCTTAGGGCTCGACTCGGGTACGCAGTATTTT
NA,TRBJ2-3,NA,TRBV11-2,CASNFSHGDQDTQYF,TGTGCCAGCAACTTTTCACATGGAGACCAAGATACGCAGTATTTT
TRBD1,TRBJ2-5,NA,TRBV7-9,CASSDRTGTETQYF,TGTGCCAGCAGCGACCGGACAGGGACGGAGACCCAGTACTTC
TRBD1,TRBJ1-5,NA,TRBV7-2,CASRGTGGGQPPHF,TGTGCCAGCAGGGGGACAGGGGGCGGTCAGCCCCCGCATTTT
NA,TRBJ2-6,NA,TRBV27,CASSLGSRANVLTF,TGTGCCAGCAGTTTAGGGTCCCGGGCCAACGTCCTGACTTTC
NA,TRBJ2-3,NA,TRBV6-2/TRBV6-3,CAGSYFRPTDTQYF,TGTGCCGGCAGTTACTTCCGGCCAACAGATACGCAGTATTTT
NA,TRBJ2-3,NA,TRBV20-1,CSASGGRGDTQYF,TGCAGTGCGTCTGGGGGGCGCGGAGATACGCAGTATTTT
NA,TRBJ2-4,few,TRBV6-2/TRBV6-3,CASTLRGQKNIQYF,TGTGCCAGCACCCTACGTGGGCAGAAAAACATTCAGTACTTC
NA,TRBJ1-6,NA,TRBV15,CATSRNRGNSPLHF,TGTGCCACCAGCAGAAACCGTGGGAATTCACCCCTCCACTTT
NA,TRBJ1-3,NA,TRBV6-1,CASRTVGGNTIYF,TGTGCCAGCAGGACGGTGGGAGGAAACACCATATATTTT